Given below is one T cell receptor beta chain in context. The source of the sample is a study of shared T cell receptors in the human thymus. Measured with immunoSEQ multiplex PCR; TCRdb has only the in-frame clones, and not every one. In the table there are approximately 400,000 clones, 95% of which are singletons. This receptor was identified in a human donor. Source material: thymocytes.

In DNA form, the CDR3 reads TGTGCCAGCTCACTTTCAACAGGGGCGCGGGTCACTGAAGCTTTCTTT. Encoded protein: CASSLSTGARVTEAFF. This chain uses TRBV18 with TRBJ1-1; 7 bases align to TRBD1. V shed 4 bases and J 4 bases; nucleotides not matched to a gene: 12. The CDR3 covers 16 residues. Germline lookup yields CDR1 KGHSH and CDR2 LQKENI.